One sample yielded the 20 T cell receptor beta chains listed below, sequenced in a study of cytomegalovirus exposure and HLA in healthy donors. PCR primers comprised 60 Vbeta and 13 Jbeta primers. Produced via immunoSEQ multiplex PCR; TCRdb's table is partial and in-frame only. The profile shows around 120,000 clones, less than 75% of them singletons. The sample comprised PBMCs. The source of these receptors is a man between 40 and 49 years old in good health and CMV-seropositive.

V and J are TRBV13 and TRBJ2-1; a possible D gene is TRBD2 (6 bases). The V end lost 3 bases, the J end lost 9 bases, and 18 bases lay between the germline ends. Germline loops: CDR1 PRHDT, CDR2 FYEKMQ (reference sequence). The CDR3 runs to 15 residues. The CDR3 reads CASSLLAPPRGEQFF. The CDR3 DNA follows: TGTGCCAGCAGCTTGCTAGCGCCACCCCGGGGTGAGCAGTTCTTC.

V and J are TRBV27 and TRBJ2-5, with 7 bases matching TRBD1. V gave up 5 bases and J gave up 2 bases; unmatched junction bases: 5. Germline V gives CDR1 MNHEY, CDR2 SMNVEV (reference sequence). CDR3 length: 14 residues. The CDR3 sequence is CASSLRDRQETQYF. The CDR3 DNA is TGTGCCAGCAGTCTCCGGGACAGACAAGAGACCCAGTACTTC.

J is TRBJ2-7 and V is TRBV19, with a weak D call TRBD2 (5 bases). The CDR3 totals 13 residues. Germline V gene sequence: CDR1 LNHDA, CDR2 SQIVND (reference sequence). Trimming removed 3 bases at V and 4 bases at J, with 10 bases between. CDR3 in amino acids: CASSMKAGYEQYV. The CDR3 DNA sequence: TGTGCCAGTAGTATGAAGGCGGGTTACGAGCAGTACGTC.

In DNA, the CDR3 is TGTGCCAGCAGTGAATTCGGCGGGAGCAGTAACGAGCAGTACTTC. It specifies CASSEFGGSSNEQYF. V gene TRBV6-1 combines with J gene TRBJ2-7; 7 bases line up with TRBD2. Germline V gene data show CDR1 as MNHNS and CDR2 as SASEGT. Unmatched junction bases numbered 9, after V lost 2 bases and J lost 5 bases. The CDR3 is 15 amino acids.

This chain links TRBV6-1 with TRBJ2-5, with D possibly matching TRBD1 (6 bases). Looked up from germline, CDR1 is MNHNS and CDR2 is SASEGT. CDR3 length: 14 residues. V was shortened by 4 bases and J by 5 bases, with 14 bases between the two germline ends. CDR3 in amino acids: CASSGLGQPETQYF. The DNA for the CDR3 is TGTGCCAGCAGTGGTTTAGGACAGCCCGAGACCCAGTACTTC.

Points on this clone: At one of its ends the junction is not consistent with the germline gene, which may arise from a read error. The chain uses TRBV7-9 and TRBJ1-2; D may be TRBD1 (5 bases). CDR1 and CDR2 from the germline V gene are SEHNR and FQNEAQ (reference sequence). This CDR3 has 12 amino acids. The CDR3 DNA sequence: TGTTCCAGCAGCTCGACCAGGGTTGAGAACACCTTC. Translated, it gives CSSSSTRVENTF.

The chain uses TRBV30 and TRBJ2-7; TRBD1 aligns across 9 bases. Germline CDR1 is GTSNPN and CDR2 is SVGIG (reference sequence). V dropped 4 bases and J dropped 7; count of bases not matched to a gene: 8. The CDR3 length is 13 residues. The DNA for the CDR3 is TGTGCCTGGACCGGGACAGGGCCAGGGGAGCAGTACTTC. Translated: CAWTGTGPGEQYF.

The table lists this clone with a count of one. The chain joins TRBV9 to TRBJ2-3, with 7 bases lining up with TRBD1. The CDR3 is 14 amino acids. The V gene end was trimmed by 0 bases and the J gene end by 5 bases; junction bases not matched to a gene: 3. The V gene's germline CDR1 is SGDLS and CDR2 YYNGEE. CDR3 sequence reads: CASSVDRGGDTQYF. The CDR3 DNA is TGTGCCAGCAGCGTAGACAGGGGTGGAGATACGCAGTATTTT. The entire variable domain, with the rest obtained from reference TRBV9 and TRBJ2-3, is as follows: DSGVTQTPKHLITATGQRVTLRCSPRSGDLSVYWYQQSLDQGLQFLIQYYNGEERAKGNILERFSAQQFPDLHSELNLSSLELGDSALYFCASSVDRGGDTQYFGPGTRLTVL.

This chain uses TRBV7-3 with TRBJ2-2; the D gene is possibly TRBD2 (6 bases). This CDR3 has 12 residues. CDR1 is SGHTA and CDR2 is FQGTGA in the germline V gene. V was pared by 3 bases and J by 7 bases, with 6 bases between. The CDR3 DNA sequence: TGTGCCAGCAGCTTTAGCGGCGGGGAGCTGTTTTTT. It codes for CASSFSGGELFF.

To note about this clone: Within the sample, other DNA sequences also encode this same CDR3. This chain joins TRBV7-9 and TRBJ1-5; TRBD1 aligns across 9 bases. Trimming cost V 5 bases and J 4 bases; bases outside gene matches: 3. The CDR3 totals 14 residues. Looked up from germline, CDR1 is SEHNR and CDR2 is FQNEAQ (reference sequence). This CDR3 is CASSLGQGNQPQHF. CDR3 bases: TGTGCCAGCAGCCTTGGACAGGGGAATCAGCCCCAGCATTTT.

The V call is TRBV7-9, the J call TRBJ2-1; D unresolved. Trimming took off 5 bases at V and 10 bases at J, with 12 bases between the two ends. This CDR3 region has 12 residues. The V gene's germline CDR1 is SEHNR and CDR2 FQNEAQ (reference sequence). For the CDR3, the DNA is TGTGCCAGCAGCCCTTCGTTGAGAGAGCAGTTCTTC. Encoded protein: CASSPSLREQFF.

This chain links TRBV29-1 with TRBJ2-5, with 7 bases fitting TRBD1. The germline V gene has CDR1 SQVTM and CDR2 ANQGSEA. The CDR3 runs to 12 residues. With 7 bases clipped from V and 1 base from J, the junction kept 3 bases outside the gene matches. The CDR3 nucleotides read TGCAGCGGCTACAGGGGCCAAGAGACCCAGTACTTC. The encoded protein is CSGYRGQETQYF.

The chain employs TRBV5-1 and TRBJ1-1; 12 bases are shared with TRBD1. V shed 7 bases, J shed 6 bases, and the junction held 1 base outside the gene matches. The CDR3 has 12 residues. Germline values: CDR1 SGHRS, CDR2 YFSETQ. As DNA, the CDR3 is TGCGCCAGCGGGACAGGGGGCTCTGAAGCTTTCTTT. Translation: CASGTGGSEAFF.

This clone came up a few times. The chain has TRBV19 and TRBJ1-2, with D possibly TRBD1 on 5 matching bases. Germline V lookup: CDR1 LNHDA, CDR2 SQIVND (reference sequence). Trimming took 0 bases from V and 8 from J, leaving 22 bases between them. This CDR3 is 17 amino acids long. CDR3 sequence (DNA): TGTGCCAGTAGTATAGATGCCTTAGGCTGGGGCGATCGGGGCTACACCTTC. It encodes CASSIDALGWGDRGYTF. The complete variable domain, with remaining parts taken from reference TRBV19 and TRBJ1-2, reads DGGITQSPKYLFRKEGQNVTLSCEQNLNHDAMYWYRQDPGQGLRLIYYSQIVNDFQKGDIAEGYSVSREKKESFPLTVTSAQKNPTAFYLCASSIDALGWGDRGYTFGSGTRLTVV.

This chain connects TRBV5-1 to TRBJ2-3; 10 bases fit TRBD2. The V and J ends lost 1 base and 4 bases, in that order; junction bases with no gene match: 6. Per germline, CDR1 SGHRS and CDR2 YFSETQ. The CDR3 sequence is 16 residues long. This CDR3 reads CASSLLAGVSADTQYF. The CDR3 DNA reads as TGCGCCAGCAGCTTGCTAGCGGGAGTTAGCGCAGATACGCAGTATTTT.

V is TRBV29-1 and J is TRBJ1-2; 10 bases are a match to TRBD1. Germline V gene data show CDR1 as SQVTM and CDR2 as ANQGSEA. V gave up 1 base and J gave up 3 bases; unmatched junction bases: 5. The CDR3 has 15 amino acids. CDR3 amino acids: CSVEAGTGDHYGYTF. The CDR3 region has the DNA TGCAGCGTTGAAGCTGGGACAGGGGATCACTATGGCTACACCTTC.

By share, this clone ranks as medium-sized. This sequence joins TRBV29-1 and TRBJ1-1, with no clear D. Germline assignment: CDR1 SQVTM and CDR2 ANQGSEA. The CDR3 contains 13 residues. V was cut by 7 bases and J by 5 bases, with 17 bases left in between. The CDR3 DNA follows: TGCAGCGCGCACCTCCGGGTGGAGACTGAAGCTTTCTTT. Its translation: CSAHLRVETEAFF.

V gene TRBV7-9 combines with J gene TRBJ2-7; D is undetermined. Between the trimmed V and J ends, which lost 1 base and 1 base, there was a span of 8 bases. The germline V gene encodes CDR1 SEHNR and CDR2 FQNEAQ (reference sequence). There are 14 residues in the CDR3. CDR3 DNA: TGTGCCAGCAGCTTAGGTTTGTCATCCTACGAGCAGTACTTC. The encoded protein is CASSLGLSSYEQYF. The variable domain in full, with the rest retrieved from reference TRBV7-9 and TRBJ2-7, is DTGVSQNPRHKITKRGQNVTFRCDPISEHNRLYWYRQTLGQGPEFLTYFQNEAQLEKSRLLSDRFSAERPKGSFSTLEIQRTEQGDSAMYLCASSLGLSSYEQYFGPGTRLTVT.

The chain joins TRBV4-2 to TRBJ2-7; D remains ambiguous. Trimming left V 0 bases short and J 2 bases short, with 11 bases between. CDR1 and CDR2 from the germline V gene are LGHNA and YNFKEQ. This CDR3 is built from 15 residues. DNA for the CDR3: TGTGCCAGCAGCCAAGATCTGGCGGCAACCTACGAGCAGTACTTC. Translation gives CASSQDLAATYEQYF.

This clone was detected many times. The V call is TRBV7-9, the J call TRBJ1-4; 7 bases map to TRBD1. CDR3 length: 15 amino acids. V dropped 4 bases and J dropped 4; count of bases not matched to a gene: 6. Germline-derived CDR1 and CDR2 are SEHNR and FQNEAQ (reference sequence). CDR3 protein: CASSSSRDSNEKLFF. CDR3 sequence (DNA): TGTGCCAGCAGCTCCTCCCGGGACAGTAATGAAAAACTGTTTTTT. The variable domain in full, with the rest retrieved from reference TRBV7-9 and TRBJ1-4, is DTGVSQNPRHKITKRGQNVTFRCDPISEHNRLYWYRQTLGQGPEFLTYFQNEAQLEKSRLLSDRFSAERPKGSFSTLEIQRTEQGDSAMYLCASSSSRDSNEKLFFGSGTQLSVL.